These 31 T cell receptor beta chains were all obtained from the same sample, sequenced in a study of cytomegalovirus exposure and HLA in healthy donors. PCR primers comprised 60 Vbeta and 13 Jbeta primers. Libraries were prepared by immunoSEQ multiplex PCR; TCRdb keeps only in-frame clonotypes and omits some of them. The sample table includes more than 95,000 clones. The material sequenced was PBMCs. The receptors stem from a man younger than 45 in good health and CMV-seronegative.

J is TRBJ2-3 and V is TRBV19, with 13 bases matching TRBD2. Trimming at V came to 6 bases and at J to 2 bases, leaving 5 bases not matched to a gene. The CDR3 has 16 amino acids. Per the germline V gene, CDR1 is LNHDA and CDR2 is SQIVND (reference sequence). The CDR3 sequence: CASSQGLAGATDTQYF. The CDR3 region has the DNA TGTGCCAGTAGCCAAGGACTAGCGGGAGCCACAGATACGCAGTATTTT.

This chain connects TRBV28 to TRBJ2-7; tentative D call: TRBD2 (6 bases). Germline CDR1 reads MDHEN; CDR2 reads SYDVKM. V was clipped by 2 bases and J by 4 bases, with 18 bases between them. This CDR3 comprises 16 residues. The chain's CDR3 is CASSLGSGVLGYEQYF. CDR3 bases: TGTGCCAGCAGTTTAGGGTCGGGGGTGCTTGGGTACGAGCAGTACTTC.

This chain's CDR3 is CASSQGLYNEQFF. As DNA, the CDR3 is TGTGCCAGCAGCCAGGGACTTTACAATGAGCAGTTCTTC. The chain recombines TRBV4-2 with TRBJ2-1, with D perhaps TRBD2 (6 bases). V was clipped by 3 bases and J by 4 bases, with 7 bases between them. Looked up from germline, CDR1 is LGHNA and CDR2 is YNFKEQ. CDR3 length: 13 residues.

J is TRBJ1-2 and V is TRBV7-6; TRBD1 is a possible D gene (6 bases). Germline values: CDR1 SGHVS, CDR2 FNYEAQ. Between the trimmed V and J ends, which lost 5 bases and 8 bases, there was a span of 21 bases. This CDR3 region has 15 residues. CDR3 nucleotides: TGTGCCAGCAGCCCCCTCCTGGGGGCGATGCGAGGCTACACCTTC. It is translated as CASSPLLGAMRGYTF.

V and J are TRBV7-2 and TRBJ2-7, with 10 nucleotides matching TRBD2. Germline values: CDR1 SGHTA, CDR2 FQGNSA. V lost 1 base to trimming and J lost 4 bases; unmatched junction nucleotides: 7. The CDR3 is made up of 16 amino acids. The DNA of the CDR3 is TGTGCCAGCAGCTTAGAGGGGACTAGCGCCTTATACGAGCAGTACTTC. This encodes CASSLEGTSALYEQYF.

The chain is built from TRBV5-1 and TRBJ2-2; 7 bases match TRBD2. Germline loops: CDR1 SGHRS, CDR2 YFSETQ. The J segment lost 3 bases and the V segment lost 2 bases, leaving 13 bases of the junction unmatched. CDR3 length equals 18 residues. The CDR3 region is CASSFEGRVGRDTGELFF. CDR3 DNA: TGCGCCAGCAGCTTCGAGGGGCGCGTTGGGAGGGACACCGGGGAGCTGTTTTTT.

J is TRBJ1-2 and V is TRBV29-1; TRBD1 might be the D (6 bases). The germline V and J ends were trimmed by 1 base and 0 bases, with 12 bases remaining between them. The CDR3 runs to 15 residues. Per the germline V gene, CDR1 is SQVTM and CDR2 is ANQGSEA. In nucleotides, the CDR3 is TGCAGCGTTGAAGTTTTGGACAGAGCTAACTATGGCTACACCTTC. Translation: CSVEVLDRANYGYTF. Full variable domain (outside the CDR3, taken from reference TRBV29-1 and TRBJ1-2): SAVISQKPSRDICQRGTSLTIQCQVDSQVTMMFWYRQQPGQSLTLIATANQGSEATYESGFVIDKFPISRPNLTFSTLTVSNMSPEDSSIYLCSVEVLDRANYGYTFGSGTRLTVV.

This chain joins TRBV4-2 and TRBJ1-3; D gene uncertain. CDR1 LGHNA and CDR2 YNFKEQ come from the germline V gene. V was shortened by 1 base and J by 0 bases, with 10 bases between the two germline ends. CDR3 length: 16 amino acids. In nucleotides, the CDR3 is TGTGCCAGCAGCCAAGGGCAGGACTTCTCTGGAAACACCATATATTTT. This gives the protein CASSQGQDFSGNTIYF.

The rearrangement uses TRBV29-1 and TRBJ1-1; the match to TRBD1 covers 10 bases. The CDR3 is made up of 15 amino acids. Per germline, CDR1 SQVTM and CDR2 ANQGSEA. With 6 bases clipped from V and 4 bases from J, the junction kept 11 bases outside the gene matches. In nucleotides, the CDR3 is TGCAGCGTAGAGGATTCCGGACAGGGGGGCACTGAAGCTTTCTTT. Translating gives CSVEDSGQGGTEAFF.

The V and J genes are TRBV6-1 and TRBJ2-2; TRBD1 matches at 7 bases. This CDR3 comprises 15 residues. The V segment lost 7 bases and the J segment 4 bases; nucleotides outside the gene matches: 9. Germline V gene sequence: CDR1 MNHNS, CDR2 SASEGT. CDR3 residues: CASTRDRFTTGELFF. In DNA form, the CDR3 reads TGTGCCAGCACCCGGGACAGATTTACCACCGGGGAGCTGTTTTTT.

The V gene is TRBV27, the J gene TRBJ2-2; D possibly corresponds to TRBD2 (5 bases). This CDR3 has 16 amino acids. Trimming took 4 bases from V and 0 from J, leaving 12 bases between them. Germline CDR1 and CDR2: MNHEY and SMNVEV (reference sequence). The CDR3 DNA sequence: TGTGCCAGCAGTTCAGGACTCAGATCGAACACCGGGGAGCTGTTTTTT. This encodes CASSSGLRSNTGELFF.

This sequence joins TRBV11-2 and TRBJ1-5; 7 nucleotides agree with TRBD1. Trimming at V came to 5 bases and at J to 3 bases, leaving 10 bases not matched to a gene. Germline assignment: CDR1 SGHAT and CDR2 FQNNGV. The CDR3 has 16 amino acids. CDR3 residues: CASSHETGVLNQPQHF. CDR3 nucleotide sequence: TGTGCCAGCAGCCACGAAACAGGGGTCCTCAATCAGCCCCAGCATTTT.

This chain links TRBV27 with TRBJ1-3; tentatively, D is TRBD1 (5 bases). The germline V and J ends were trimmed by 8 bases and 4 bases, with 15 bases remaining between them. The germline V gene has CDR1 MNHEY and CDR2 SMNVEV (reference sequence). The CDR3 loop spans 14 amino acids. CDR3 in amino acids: CASRDWGSGNTIYF. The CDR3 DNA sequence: TGTGCCAGCCGGGACTGGGGGTCGGGAAACACCATATATTTT.

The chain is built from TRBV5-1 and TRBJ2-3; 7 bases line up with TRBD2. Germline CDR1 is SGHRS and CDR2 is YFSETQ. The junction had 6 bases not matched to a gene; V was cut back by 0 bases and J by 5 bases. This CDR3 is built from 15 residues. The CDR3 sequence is CASSLDVAGVDTQYF. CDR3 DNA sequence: TGCGCCAGCAGCTTGGATGTGGCGGGAGTAGATACGCAGTATTTT.

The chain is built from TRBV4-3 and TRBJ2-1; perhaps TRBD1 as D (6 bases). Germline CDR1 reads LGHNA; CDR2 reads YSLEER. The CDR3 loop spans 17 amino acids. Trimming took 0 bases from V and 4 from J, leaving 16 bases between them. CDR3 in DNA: TGCGCCAGCAGCCAAGAGGGGGCTTGGGGCGAATACAATGAGCAGTTCTTC. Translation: CASSQEGAWGEYNEQFF.

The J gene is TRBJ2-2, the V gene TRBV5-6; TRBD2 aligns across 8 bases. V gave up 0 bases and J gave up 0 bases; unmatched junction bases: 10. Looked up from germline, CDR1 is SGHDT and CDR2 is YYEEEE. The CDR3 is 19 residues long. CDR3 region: CASSLAGTRIRANTGELFF. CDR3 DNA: TGTGCCAGCAGCTTGGCCGGGACTAGAATTCGGGCGAACACCGGGGAGCTGTTTTTT.

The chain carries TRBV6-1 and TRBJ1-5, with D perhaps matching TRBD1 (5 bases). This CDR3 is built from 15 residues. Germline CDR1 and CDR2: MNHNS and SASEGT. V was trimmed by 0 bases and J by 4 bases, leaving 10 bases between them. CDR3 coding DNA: TGTGCCAGCAGTGAAGCGCCGGGGGGAAATCAGCCCCAGCATTTT. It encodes CASSEAPGGNQPQHF.

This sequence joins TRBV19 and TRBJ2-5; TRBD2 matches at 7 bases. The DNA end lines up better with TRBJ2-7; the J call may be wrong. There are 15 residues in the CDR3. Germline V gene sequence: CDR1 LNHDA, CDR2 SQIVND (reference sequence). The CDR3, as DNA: TGTGCCAGTAGTATAGACCCTAGCGGCACCTACGAGCAGTACTTC. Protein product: CASSIDPSGTYEQYF.

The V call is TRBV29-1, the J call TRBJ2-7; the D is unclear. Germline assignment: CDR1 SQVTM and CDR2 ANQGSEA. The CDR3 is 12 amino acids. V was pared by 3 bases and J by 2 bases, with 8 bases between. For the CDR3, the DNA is TGCAGCGTTGAGGGCAAGACCTACGAGCAGTACTTC. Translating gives CSVEGKTYEQYF.

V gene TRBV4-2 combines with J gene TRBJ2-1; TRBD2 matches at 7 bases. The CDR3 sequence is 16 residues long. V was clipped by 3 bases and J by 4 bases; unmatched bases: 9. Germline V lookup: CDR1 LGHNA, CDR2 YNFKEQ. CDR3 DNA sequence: TGTGCCAGCAGCCACCCCCGGGGAGCGGGATACAATGAGCAGTTCTTC. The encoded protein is CASSHPRGAGYNEQFF.

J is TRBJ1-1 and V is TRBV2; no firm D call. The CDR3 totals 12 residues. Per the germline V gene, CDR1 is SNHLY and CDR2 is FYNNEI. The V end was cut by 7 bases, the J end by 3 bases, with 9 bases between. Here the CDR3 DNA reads TGTGCCAGCACCAGCCGGGACACTGAAGCTTTCTTT. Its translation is CASTSRDTEAFF.

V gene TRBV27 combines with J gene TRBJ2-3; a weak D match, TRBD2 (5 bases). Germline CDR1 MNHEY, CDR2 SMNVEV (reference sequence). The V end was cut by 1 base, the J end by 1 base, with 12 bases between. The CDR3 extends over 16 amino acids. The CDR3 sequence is CASSLLARAGTDTQYF. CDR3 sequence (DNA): TGTGCCAGCAGTTTATTGGCCCGAGCGGGCACAGATACGCAGTATTTT.

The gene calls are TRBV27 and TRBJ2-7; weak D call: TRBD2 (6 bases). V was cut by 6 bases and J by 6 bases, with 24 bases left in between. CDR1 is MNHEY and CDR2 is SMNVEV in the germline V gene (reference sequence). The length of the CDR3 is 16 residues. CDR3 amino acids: CASSLRRGFPIVEQYF. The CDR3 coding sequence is TGTGCCAGCAGCCTACGACGGGGGTTTCCTATTGTCGAGCAGTACTTC.

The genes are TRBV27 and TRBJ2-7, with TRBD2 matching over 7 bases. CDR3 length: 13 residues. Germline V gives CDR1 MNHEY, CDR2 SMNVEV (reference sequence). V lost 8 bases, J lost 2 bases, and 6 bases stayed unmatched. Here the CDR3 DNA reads TGTGCCAGCGGCTTGGGACTACCCTACGAGCAGTACTTC. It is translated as CASGLGLPYEQYF.

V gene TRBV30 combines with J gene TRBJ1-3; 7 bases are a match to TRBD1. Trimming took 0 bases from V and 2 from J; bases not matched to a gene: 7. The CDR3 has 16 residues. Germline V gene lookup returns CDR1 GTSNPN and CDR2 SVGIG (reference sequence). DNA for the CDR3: TGTGCCTGGAGTGTACTTATGGGGACAGCTGGAAACACCATATATTTT. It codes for CAWSVLMGTAGNTIYF.

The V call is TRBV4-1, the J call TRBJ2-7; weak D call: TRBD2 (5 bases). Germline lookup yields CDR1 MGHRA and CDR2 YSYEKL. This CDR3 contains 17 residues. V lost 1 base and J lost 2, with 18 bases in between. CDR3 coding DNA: TGCGCCAGCAGCCAAGCTGCCCCCGGGCTCGGGGCCTACGAGCAGTACTTC. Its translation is CASSQAAPGLGAYEQYF.

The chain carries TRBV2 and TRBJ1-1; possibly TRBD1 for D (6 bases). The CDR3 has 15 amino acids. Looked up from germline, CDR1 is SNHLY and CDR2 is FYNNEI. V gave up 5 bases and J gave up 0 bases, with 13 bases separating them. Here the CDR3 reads CASSTQGILNTEAFF. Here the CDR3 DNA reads TGTGCCAGCAGTACCCAGGGGATTTTGAACACTGAAGCTTTCTTT.

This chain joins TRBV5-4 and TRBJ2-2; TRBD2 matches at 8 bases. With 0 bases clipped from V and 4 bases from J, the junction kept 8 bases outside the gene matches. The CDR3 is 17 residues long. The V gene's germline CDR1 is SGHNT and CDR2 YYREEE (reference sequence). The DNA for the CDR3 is TGTGCCAGCAGCTTGGTGGGAGCGGGAGCGGTCACCGGGGAGCTGTTTTTT. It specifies CASSLVGAGAVTGELFF.

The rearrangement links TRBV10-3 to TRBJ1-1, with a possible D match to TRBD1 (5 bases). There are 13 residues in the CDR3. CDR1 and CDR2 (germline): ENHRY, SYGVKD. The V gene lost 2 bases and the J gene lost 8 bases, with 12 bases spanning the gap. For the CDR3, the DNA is TGTGCCATCAGTGAGCAACGCAACAGGGAAGCTTTCTTT. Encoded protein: CAISEQRNREAFF.

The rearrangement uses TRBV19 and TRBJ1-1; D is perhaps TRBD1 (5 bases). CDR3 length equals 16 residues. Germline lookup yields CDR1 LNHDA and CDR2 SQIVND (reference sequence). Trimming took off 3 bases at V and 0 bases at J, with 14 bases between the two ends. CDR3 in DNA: TGTGCCAGTAGTATCCGGCAGGGCCCCATGAACACTGAAGCTTTCTTT. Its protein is CASSIRQGPMNTEAFF.

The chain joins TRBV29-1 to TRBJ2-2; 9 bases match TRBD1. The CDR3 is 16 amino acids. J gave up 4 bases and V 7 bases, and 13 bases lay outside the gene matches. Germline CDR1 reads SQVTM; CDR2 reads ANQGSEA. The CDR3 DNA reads TGCAGCGCCCGGGTCCGGGACAGGGCAGGCACCGGGGAGCTGTTTTTT. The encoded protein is CSARVRDRAGTGELFF.